This TCR beta chain was recorded in a study of T cell responses to AZD1222 COVID-19 vaccine. The overall study: Second-dose timings of about 4 or about 12 weeks were pooled.

As to this clone: The target antigen is unknown.

Study-wide results and limits: Baseline seropositivity occurred in only six or seven AZD1222 recipients. Donors were mostly white British, more females; clonal diversity possibly underestimated. The reported proportion of spike-specific TCRs targeting unmutated variant regions was nearly half.

V shed 1 base and J 2 bases; nucleotides not matched to a gene: 3. CDR3 size: 16 residues. CDR1 and CDR2 (germline): MDHEN, SYDVKM. Using immunoSEQ multiplex PCR, the repertoire was profiled, and TCRdb retains in-frame clones only, with some absent. In the table there are around 92,000 clones, about 91% of which are singletons. Sequencing was performed on peripheral blood, taken on day 0 of AZD1222 vaccination. The chain uses TRBV28 and TRBJ2-1, with 9 bases lining up with TRBD2. This receptor was taken from an adult in good health. The CDR3: CASSLYASGTYNEQFF. The DNA of the CDR3 is TGTGCCAGCAGTTTATACGCTAGCGGGACCTACAATGAGCAGTTCTTC.